These 27 T cell receptor beta chains originate from one sample sequenced in a study of blood T cell repertoires in COVID-19. This table comes from immunoSEQ multiplex PCR, and its TCRdb copy is limited to in-frame clones, with some not included. The sample carries approximately 70,000 clones, 84% recorded once. The specimen was peripheral blood. The receptors were gathered from a woman aged 55-75 years with acute or convalescent COVID-19.

The V and J genes are TRBV10-3 and TRBJ1-2, with D possibly being TRBD1 (5 bases). The CDR3 has 15 residues. V was pared by 7 bases and J by 5 bases, with 20 bases between. Germline CDR1 ENHRY, CDR2 SYGVKD. The CDR3 is CAITSPGLQDYGYTF. CDR3 nucleotide sequence: TGTGCCATCACATCACCGGGACTGCAAGATTATGGCTACACCTTC.

This chain joins TRBV6-5 and TRBJ2-3, with 11 nucleotides matching TRBD1. With V trimmed by 4 bases and J by 4 bases, 7 bases remained unmatched. The CDR3 is 16 amino acids. Germline V lookup: CDR1 MNHEY, CDR2 SVGAGI. CDR3: CASSFPGQGDSDTQYF. The CDR3 bases are TGTGCCAGCAGTTTTCCGGGACAGGGGGACTCAGATACGCAGTATTTT.

The chain couples TRBV6-6 to TRBJ2-7, with 10 bases fitting TRBD1. Germline V gene lookup returns CDR1 MNHNY and CDR2 SVGAGI (reference sequence). V lost 6 bases, J lost 2 bases, and 4 bases stayed unmatched. The CDR3 covers 14 residues. CDR3 amino acids: CASRDRGGAYEQYF. CDR3 in DNA: TGTGCCAGCAGGGACAGGGGGGGTGCCTACGAGCAGTACTTC.

The chain joins TRBV10-2 to TRBJ1-1; no reliable D call. The CDR3 is made up of 11 amino acids. Germline CDR1 WSHSY, CDR2 SAAADI. V lost 6 bases, J lost 6 bases, and 8 bases lay in between. CDR3 sequence: CASSEASEAFF. CDR3 sequence (DNA): TGCGCCAGCAGCGAAGCCTCTGAAGCTTTCTTT.

The rearrangement uses TRBV4-2 and TRBJ1-2; possible D gene TRBD1, 5 bases. The CDR3 runs to 13 residues. Trimming took off 1 base at V and 4 bases at J, with 7 bases between the two ends. Germline lookup yields CDR1 LGHNA and CDR2 YNFKEQ. CDR3 sequence (DNA): TGTGCCAGCAGCCAAGGGGGGGGCTATGGCTACACCTTC. Translation gives CASSQGGGYGYTF.

The rearrangement links TRBV6-5 to TRBJ1-2; 8 nucleotides match TRBD1. This CDR3 contains 14 residues. Germline-derived CDR1 and CDR2 are MNHEY and SVGAGI. Trimming removed 6 bases from V and 4 bases from J; junction bases left unmatched: 7. The CDR3, as DNA: TGTGCCAGCAGGGCAGGACAGGGAATCTATGGCTACACCTTC. Protein product: CASRAGQGIYGYTF.

This clone was recorded many times. The chain couples TRBV7-8 to TRBJ1-5; maybe TRBD1 (6 bases). CDR1 is SGHVS and CDR2 is FQNEAQ in the germline V gene. V dropped 5 bases and J dropped 5 bases, with 13 bases sitting between them. The CDR3 spans 14 residues. CDR3 DNA: TGTGCCAGCAGCCAAACAGGGTACGATCAGCCCCAGCATTTT. As protein: CASSQTGYDQPQHF.

This clone has a handful of counts. The V and J genes are TRBV3-1 (or the pseudogene TRBV3-2) and TRBJ2-4; the match to TRBD2 covers 8 bases. CDR3 size: 14 residues. V shed 4 bases, J shed 5 bases, and the junction held 4 bases outside the gene matches. Germline CDR1 LGHDT, CDR2 YNNKEL (reference sequence). The CDR3 region is CASSRTAGENIQYF. The CDR3 bases are TGTGCCAGCAGCCGGACAGCGGGGGAAAACATTCAGTACTTC.

The genes are TRBV5-1 and TRBJ2-1; 13 nucleotides line up with TRBD2. From germline, CDR1 is SGHRS and CDR2 YFSETQ. Trimming at V came to 5 bases and at J to 9 bases, leaving 8 bases not matched to a gene. The CDR3 is made up of 15 amino acids. The CDR3 DNA reads as TGCGCCAGCAGTCCAACTAGCGGGGGGGCCTCTGAGCAGTTCTTC. It translates to CASSPTSGGASEQFF.

The chain is built from TRBV11-2 and TRBJ2-7; TRBD1 agrees at 8 bases. Losses at the gene ends were 4 bases for V and 2 bases for J; bases not matched to a gene: 4. Germline V CDR1 and CDR2: SGHAT, FQNNGV. This CDR3 region has 14 residues. CDR3 sequence (DNA): TGTGCCAGCAGCTCAACGGACAGGGCCTACGAGCAGTACTTC. It is translated as CASSSTDRAYEQYF.

V gene TRBV5-1 combines with J gene TRBJ2-1, with 8 bases matching TRBD1. Germline trimming cut 2 bases from V and 1 base from J; bases unmatched to any gene: 2. Germline CDR1 is SGHRS and CDR2 is YFSETQ. This CDR3 has 15 amino acids. The DNA for the CDR3 is TGCGCCAGCAGCTTCACAGGGGGTTCCTACAATGAGCAGTTCTTC. Translation gives CASSFTGGSYNEQFF.

This rearrangement joins TRBV7-2 to TRBJ1-2; maybe TRBD1 (5 bases). Between the trimmed V and J ends, which lost 0 bases and 4 bases, there was a span of 12 bases. There are 15 residues in the CDR3. Looked up from germline, CDR1 is SGHTA and CDR2 is FQGNSA. The chain's CDR3 is CASSLAAGLGYGYTF. The CDR3 DNA reads TGTGCCAGCAGCTTAGCGGCAGGGCTCGGCTATGGCTACACCTTC. The full variable domain, with the rest looked up from reference TRBV7-2 and TRBJ1-2, is GAGVSQSPSNKVTEKGKDVELRCDPISGHTALYWYRQSLGQGLEFLIYFQGNSAPDKSGLPSDRFSAERTGGSVSTLTIQRTQQEDSAVYLCASSLAAGLGYGYTFGSGTRLTVV.

About this clone: A junction boundary mismatches the germline segment, possibly from a read error. The V and J genes are TRBV3-1 (or the pseudogene TRBV3-2) and TRBJ1-5; 7 nucleotides align to TRBD1. Germline CDR1 reads LGHDT; CDR2 reads YNNKEL (reference sequence). This CDR3 is 18 amino acids long. CDR3 DNA: TGTGCCAGCAGCTCTCGGGAAGGGGGCCCTTATAGCGATCAGCCCCAGCATTTT. Protein product: CASSSREGGPYSDQPQHF.

V is TRBV5-1 and J is TRBJ1-4, with D perhaps matching TRBD1 (6 bases). The CDR3 is 15 amino acids. CDR1 and CDR2 (germline): SGHRS, YFSETQ. Trimming removed 0 bases at V and 4 bases at J, with 10 bases between. CDR3 in amino acids: CASSLGQGLNEKLFF. The DNA for the CDR3 is TGCGCCAGCAGCTTGGGGCAGGGGCTTAATGAAAAACTGTTTTTT.

This sequence joins TRBV7-9 and TRBJ1-1, with a tentative D call TRBD1 (6 bases). The CDR3 totals 15 residues. The V and J ends lost 7 bases and 7 bases respectively, with 22 bases between them. Germline V gene data show CDR1 as SEHNR and CDR2 as FQNEAQ (reference sequence). CDR3 sequence (DNA): TGTGCCAGCACCTTCCTATCTCACAGGGTTGATGAAGCTTTCTTT. Its protein is CASTFLSHRVDEAFF.

This clone turned up a few times. This sequence joins TRBV9 and TRBJ1-4, with D possibly TRBD1 on 6 matching bases. The V end was cut by 4 bases, the J end by 0 bases, with 13 bases between. Germline V CDR1 and CDR2: SGDLS, YYNGEE. There are 16 residues in the CDR3. CDR3 DNA: TGTGCCAGCAGCTCAGGGGAGATGGCAACTAATGAAAAACTGTTTTTT. As protein: CASSSGEMATNEKLFF.

The chain is built from TRBV9 and TRBJ2-5, with 7 bases fitting TRBD1. Looked up from germline, CDR1 is SGDLS and CDR2 is YYNGEE. V lost 4 bases to trimming and J lost 0 bases; unmatched junction nucleotides: 3. The CDR3 is 14 amino acids. The CDR3 nucleotides read TGTGCCAGCAGCCCGACAGGGTACCAAGAGACCCAGTACTTC. Its translation is CASSPTGYQETQYF.

This clone came up a few times. V is TRBV10-3 and J is TRBJ1-1; D ambiguous. The CDR3 sequence is 13 residues long. Between the trimmed V and J ends, which lost 5 bases and 1 base, there was a span of 8 bases. Per the germline V gene, CDR1 is ENHRY and CDR2 is SYGVKD. As DNA, the CDR3 is TGTGCCATCAGTCCAGCGACGAACACTGAAGCTTTCTTT. This encodes CAISPATNTEAFF.

This rearrangement joins TRBV7-9 to TRBJ1-5; TRBD1 agrees at 8 bases. The CDR3 totals 15 residues. CDR1 is SEHNR, CDR2 FQNEAQ, per germline (reference sequence). V gave up 3 bases and J gave up 4 bases; unmatched junction bases: 5. CDR3 amino acids: CASSFSGQGNQPQHF. The CDR3 nucleotides read TGTGCCAGCAGCTTTTCTGGACAGGGAAATCAGCCCCAGCATTTT.

This clone was counted only a few times. This chain joins TRBV9 and TRBJ2-2; a possible D gene is TRBD2 (5 bases). Trimming removed 0 bases from V and 7 bases from J, with 10 bases in between. Germline lookup yields CDR1 SGDLS and CDR2 YYNGEE. CDR3 length equals 14 residues. The CDR3 is CASSVESGGGELFF. In nucleotides, the CDR3 is TGTGCCAGCAGCGTAGAATCTGGAGGCGGGGAGCTGTTTTTT.

This clone was recorded at least ten times. The chain has TRBV24-1 and TRBJ2-7; D is perhaps TRBD2 (6 bases). V gave up 9 bases and J gave up 7 bases, with 15 bases separating them. Germline values: CDR1 KGHDR, CDR2 SFDVKD. The CDR3 totals 12 residues. The CDR3 here is CATGNGAGEQYF. The CDR3 DNA follows: TGTGCCACCGGTAATGGGGCGGGAGAGCAGTACTTC.

This clone was seen once. This chain links TRBV5-1 with TRBJ2-3, with 12 bases that match TRBD2. J gave up 2 bases and V 4 bases, and 5 bases lay outside the gene matches. This CDR3 comprises 16 residues. Germline CDR1 is SGHRS and CDR2 is YFSETQ. This chain's CDR3 is CASSTGLAGNTDTQYF. The DNA of the CDR3 is TGCGCCAGCAGCACCGGACTAGCGGGGAACACAGATACGCAGTATTTT.

The chain links TRBV15 to TRBJ2-1, with 11 positions matching TRBD2. The CDR3 length is 16 residues. With 1 base clipped from V and 4 bases from J, the junction kept 3 bases outside the gene matches. In germline, CDR1 is LNHNV, CDR2 YYDKDF (reference sequence). The CDR3 loop reads CATSRAIAGGYNEQFF. CDR3 DNA sequence: TGTGCCACCAGCAGAGCGATAGCGGGGGGGTACAATGAGCAGTTCTTC.

The chain combines TRBV1 with TRBJ1-4; the tabulated D call, TRBD1, remains unverified against the DNA. TRBV1 corresponds to a pseudogene. The CDR3 spans 15 residues. The DNA of the CDR3 is TGCACCAGCAGTCCTCCGGACAGGGTAGCTGAAAAACTGTTTTTT. It translates to CTSSPPDRVAEKLFF.

This chain uses TRBV19 with TRBJ1-5, with D possibly matching TRBD1 (5 bases). Per the germline V gene, CDR1 is LNHDA and CDR2 is SQIVND (reference sequence). The CDR3 sequence is 14 residues long. Deletions cut 7 bases from V and 5 bases from J, with 15 bases between. The DNA of the CDR3 is TGTGCCAGTATCGGGAGAGGGGTCGATCAGCCCCAGCATTTT. It is translated as CASIGRGVDQPQHF.

This clone was counted once. This chain joins TRBV30 and TRBJ2-2; 9 nucleotides line up with TRBD2. Germline V gene data show CDR1 as GTSNPN and CDR2 as SVGIG (reference sequence). The V and J ends lost 4 bases and 2 bases, in that order; junction bases with no gene match: 5. The CDR3 has 15 amino acids. The CDR3 region has the DNA TGTGCCTGGATAAGCGGGGGGCTTAACACCGGGGAGCTGTTTTTT. This translates into CAWISGGLNTGELFF.

This rearrangement joins TRBV27 to TRBJ2-3, with D perhaps matching TRBD2 (6 bases). Germline V gene sequence: CDR1 MNHEY, CDR2 SMNVEV (reference sequence). The CDR3 covers 12 residues. V was shortened by 5 bases and J by 8 bases, with 11 bases between the two germline ends. CDR3 residues: CASSPGGGTQYF. For the CDR3, the DNA is TGTGCCAGCAGTCCCGGGGGTGGTACGCAGTATTTT.